The entry below gives a single TCR beta chain sequence along with its context. What it binds is not known. The germline gives CDR1 ENHRY, CDR2 SYGVKD. The CDR3 totals 14 residues. V was clipped by 2 bases and J by 5 bases, with 13 bases between them. Next came a second PCR, run for about 6 to 12 cycles, which used a sample-barcoded 5' primer along with a J-beta primer mix. Each single sample gave us at least 3 million CDR3-containing paired-end reads. MiXCR was run by TCRdb on the 5' RACE reads, yielding one entry per CDR3 protein. The table has some 1.5 million distinct CDR3 sequences, over 25% seen once. These data are taken from a study of blood T cells in healthy people across ages. Study-wide results and limits: Estimated diversity, derived from one million T cells, was regarded as an underestimate. Significant beta diversity loss was already apparent by age roughly 40, declining roughly linearly.

The TCR was taken from a young woman in good health. The chain uses TRBV10-3 and TRBJ2-7, with D perhaps assigned TRBD1 or TRBD2 (5 bases each). Sequencing used blood. CDR3 DNA sequence: TGTGCCATCAGTGAGCCCGCGAGGGGTGACGAGCAGTACTTC. Its protein is CAISEPARGDEQYF.